The 10 T cell receptor beta chains below all came from one sample that was sequenced in a study of CD8 T cells in ankylosing spondylitis. Study conclusions and caveats: Characteristic of ankylosing spondylitis blood, it appeared, was a TCR beta motif comprising several highly homologous variants.

One entry per CDR3 protein, called by TCRdb with MiXCR from the 5' RACE reads. The data hold 500,000 to 550,000 distinct CDR3 sequences, with approximately 12% observed a single time. Their antigen targets remain unknown. The specimen sequenced was blood, either unsorted or a sorted T cell fraction (not recorded which). The origin of the receptors is a male donor with ankylosing spondylitis.

The chain has TRBV20-1 and TRBJ1-5, with D perhaps matching TRBD1 (5 bases). Deletions cut 6 bases from V and 7 bases from J, with 19 bases between. The CDR3 contains 14 residues. The germline V gene has CDR1 DFQATT and CDR2 SNEGSKA (reference sequence). The CDR3 sequence is CSAADSGFSQPQHF. Written as DNA, the CDR3 is TGCAGTGCAGCCGACAGCGGGTTTAGCCAGCCCCAGCATTTT.

This clonotype was counted only a few times. The V and J genes are TRBV12-3 or TRBV12-4 and TRBJ1-5, with D possibly being TRBD1 (6 bases). The length of the CDR3 is 15 residues. Trimming cost V 4 bases and J 5 bases, with 15 bases left between them. Here the CDR3 DNA reads TGTGCCAGCAGTTCCCGGGACACACCTTATCAGCCCCAGCATTTT. As protein: CASSSRDTPYQPQHF.

The table lists this clonotype with many counts. The chain links TRBV5-1 to TRBJ2-1; D tentatively fits TRBD1 or TRBD2 (5 bases each). Deletions cut 5 bases from V and 8 bases from J, with 11 bases between. CDR1 is SGHRS and CDR2 is YFSETQ in the germline V gene. This CDR3 has 12 amino acids. The CDR3 coding sequence is TGCGCCAGCAGACCCAGGGACGATGAGCAGTTCTTC. As protein: CASRPRDDEQFF.

This clonotype was observed a few times. V usage is TRBV7-9 and J usage is TRBJ2-1, with TRBD2 identical over 11 bases. The germline V gene encodes CDR1 SEHNR and CDR2 FQNEAQ (reference sequence). V lost 3 bases and J lost 10; bases outside the gene matches: 5. CDR3 length: 14 amino acids. CDR3 nucleotide sequence: TGTGCCAGCAGCTTCGCACTAGCGGGAGTCGAGCAGTTCTTC. Amino acids: CASSFALAGVEQFF. Filled out from reference TRBV7-9 and TRBJ2-1, the complete variable domain reads DTGVSQNPRHKITKRGQNVTFRCDPISEHNRLYWYRQTLGQGPEFLTYFQNEAQLEKSRLLSDRFSAERPKGSFSTLEIQRTEQGDSAMYLCASSFALAGVEQFFGPGTRLTVL.

This clonotype was recorded a few times. The J gene is TRBJ1-6, the V gene TRBV11-2; D not certain. V shed 5 bases and J shed 8 bases, with 13 bases lying between them. Germline lookup yields CDR1 SGHAT and CDR2 FQNNGV. CDR3 length: 14 residues. CDR3 sequence reads: CASSPPLGDSPLHF. DNA of the CDR3: TGTGCCAGCAGCCCCCCTCTTGGGGATTCACCCCTCCACTTT.

The sample holds many counts of this clonotype. The rearrangement uses TRBV15 and TRBJ2-1; D unclear. Germline CDR1 and CDR2: LNHNV and YYDKDF (reference sequence). Trimming took 0 bases from V and 2 from J, leaving 5 bases between them. There are 14 residues in the CDR3. CDR3 loop: CATSRDRTYNEQFF. The CDR3 bases are TGTGCCACCAGCAGAGACCGGACCTACAATGAGCAGTTCTTC.

This clonotype was observed many times. The chain has TRBV7-2 and TRBJ2-7, with unresolved D. Trimming stripped 2 bases from V and 1 base from J, with 9 bases between. CDR1 SGHTA and CDR2 FQGNSA come from the germline V gene. The CDR3 sequence is 14 residues long. The CDR3 loop reads CASSLMSQSYEQYF. The CDR3 DNA reads TGTGCCAGCAGCTTAATGTCACAGTCCTACGAGCAGTACTTC.

The rearrangement joins TRBV7-9 to TRBJ1-1; 8 nucleotides align to TRBD1. Germline assignment: CDR1 SEHNR and CDR2 FQNEAQ (reference sequence). J was trimmed by 1 base and V by 3 bases; bases with no gene match: 7. The CDR3 totals 16 residues. In DNA, the CDR3 is TGTGCCAGCAGCTTCGGGGGAGGGACAGGGAACACTGAAGCTTTCTTT. This codes for CASSFGGGTGNTEAFF.

Worth noting for this clonotype: At one of its ends the junction is not consistent with the germline gene, which may arise from a read error. The V call is TRBV10-3, the J call TRBJ2-1; 7 nucleotides line up with TRBD1. This CDR3 has 14 amino acids. CDR1 is ENHRY, CDR2 SYGVKD, per germline. The CDR3 region has the DNA TGTGCCATCTACAGACAGGGCCCCTACAATGAGCAGCTCTTC. This encodes CAIYRQGPYNEQLF.

The V call is TRBV20-1, the J call TRBJ1-2; D unclear. The germline V and J ends were trimmed by 3 bases and 2 bases, with 7 bases remaining between them. The CDR3 runs 12 residues. The germline V gene has CDR1 DFQATT and CDR2 SNEGSKA (reference sequence). CDR3 amino acids: CSASLPNYGYTF. The CDR3, as DNA: TGCAGTGCTAGTTTGCCGAACTATGGCTACACCTTC.